A single sample is the source of the 19 T cell receptor gamma chains below, sequenced in a study of gamma delta lymphoproliferative disorders and STAT genes (dated by TCRdb to the late 2010s). For TCR sequencing, genomic DNA was taken from peripheral blood mononuclear cells isolated from both patients and controls. Receptor amplification or capture employed multiplex PCR. TCRdb names Illumina MiSeq as the instrument used. TCRdb reran clone calling on the public reads with CATT; rows sharing one DNA sequence were then combined. This sample has 450 to 500 gamma-chain clones in its table, and about 17% of those were observed once. Jointly, the top ten make up around 90% of the sample. The sequencing input was blood. The receptors shown here come from a human donor with gamma-delta T-cell large granular lymphocyte leukemia.

No J gene was named, though the V gene is TRGV2. The CDR3 sequence is 10 residues long. Germline V gene lookup returns CDR1 EGSNGY and CDR2 YDSYNSKV. The CDR3 is CATWEGPGLF. In DNA form, the CDR3 reads TGTGCCACCTGGGAAGGGCCGGGACTCTTT.

This chain uses TRGV2 with TRGJ1 or TRGJ2. TCRdb lists no J gene, so it was determined here by aligning the DNA to germline. The CDR3 is 10 residues long. The V gene's germline CDR1 is EGSNGY and CDR2 YDSYNSKV. The V segment lost 3 bases and the J segment 10 bases; nucleotides outside the gene matches: 3. CDR3 in DNA: TGTGCCACCTGGGACAGAAAGAAACTCTTT. It specifies CATWDRKKLF.

This clone was seen only a few times. The chain employs TRGV3 and TRGJ1 or TRGJ2. Germline matching of the DNA provided the J gene here, since TCRdb leaves it blank. Trimming took 3 bases from V and 0 from J; bases not matched to a gene: 5. Germline V CDR1 and CDR2: VTNTFY, YDVSTARD (reference sequence). This CDR3 spans 14 amino acids. In nucleotides, the CDR3 is TGTGCCACCTGGGACTCCTCGAATTATTATAAGAAACTCTTT. Amino acids: CATWDSSNYYKKLF.

Only one count was recorded for this clone. The chain couples TRGV4 to TRGJ1 or TRGJ2. Since TCRdb gives no J gene, matching the DNA to germline was used here to assign it. There are 11 residues in the CDR3. Germline V CDR1 and CDR2: EGSTGY, YDSYTSSV. The trim removed 4 bases at V and 11 bases at J, leaving 8 bases unmatched. The DNA for the CDR3 is TGTGCCACCTGGGAAGATCAGGAGAAACTCTTT. It is translated as CATWEDQEKLF.

This clone is termed large. The chain links TRGV8 to TRGJ1 or TRGJ2. The J gene was missing in TCRdb and was found by matching the end of the DNA to germline. V trimming: 0 bases; J trimming: 12 bases; junction bases outside the gene matches: 14. CDR1 and CDR2 from the germline V gene are VENAVY and YDSYNSRV. The CDR3 length is 14 residues. The CDR3 loop reads CATWDRGRDGRKLF. Written as DNA, the CDR3 is TGTGCCACCTGGGATAGGGGGAGGGATGGAAGGAAACTCTTT.

This clone was counted a few times. The chain has TRGV9 and TRGJ1 or TRGJ2. In the absence of a J gene in TCRdb, the DNA was matched to germline to assign it here. Trimming took 0 bases from V and 4 from J; bases not matched to a gene: 9. CDR1 and CDR2 (germline): GITISATS, ISYDGTV (reference sequence). The CDR3 totals 15 residues. The CDR3 spells CALWEVTPQYYKKLF. DNA of the CDR3: TGTGCCTTGTGGGAGGTGACCCCCCAATATTATAAGAAACTCTTT.

This clone was detected a few times. Because the CDR3's place on the DNA is in doubt, the DNA is left out and the CDR3 is given as listed by TCRdb. The V gene is listed as TRGV11; no J gene was called. TRGV11 is an open reading frame, and its role is uncertain. Inclusive of both ends, the CDR3 amounts to 16 amino acids. Here the CDR3 reads CTTVPAGLGLSYKKLF.

V is TRGV2 and J is TRGJ1 or TRGJ2. The J gene was not available in TCRdb and was assigned here by matching the DNA to germline segments. The CDR3 is 12 residues long. Germline V lookup: CDR1 EGSNGY, CDR2 YDSYNSKV. J gave up 8 bases and V 1 base, and 5 bases lay outside the gene matches. The CDR3 reads CATWDGTDKKLF. The DNA for the CDR3 is TGTGCCACCTGGGACGGAACCGATAAGAAACTCTTT.

A few counts support this clone. The rearrangement uses TRGV8 and TRGJ1 or TRGJ2. The J gene, missing from TCRdb, was assigned here through DNA to germline matching. The CDR3 sequence is 14 residues long. Unmatched junction bases numbered 8, after V lost 4 bases and J lost 2 bases. Germline values: CDR1 VENAVY, CDR2 YDSYNSRV. For the CDR3, the DNA is TGTGCCACCTGGGACTCCAGACATTATTATAAGAAACTCTTT. Its translation: CATWDSRHYYKKLF.

CDR3 sequence (DNA): TGTGCCACCTGGGACCGGACCGAGGGGAAACTCTTT. It codes for CATWDRTEGKLF. This rearrangement joins TRGV4 to TRGJ1 or TRGJ2. The J gene was not available in TCRdb and was assigned here by matching the DNA to germline segments. Unmatched junction bases numbered 12, after V lost 4 bases and J lost 12 bases. CDR3 length: 12 amino acids. Germline assignment: CDR1 EGSTGY and CDR2 YDSYTSSV.

This clone is categorized as medium-sized. This chain connects TRGV2 to TRGJ1 or TRGJ2. The J gene, absent from TCRdb, was called here by matching the DNA to germline. The CDR3 sequence is 13 residues long. The ends lost 2 bases at V and 2 bases at J; junction bases unmatched: 3. Germline CDR1 and CDR2: EGSNGY and YDSYNSKV. This CDR3 is CATWDEHYYKKLF. The DNA for the CDR3 is TGTGCCACCTGGGACGAACATTATTATAAGAAACTCTTT.

Note on this clone: No DNA is shown, since the ends of the CDR3 on it are uncertain; the CDR3 is the one TCRdb lists. V gene assignment gives TRGV11, but the J gene was left uncalled. TRGV11 is annotated as an ORF whose role is uncertain. Inclusive of both ends, the CDR3 amounts to 21 amino acids. CDR3 sequence: CACWMPTRVIIRNSLAVEQHF.

Comments on this clone: TCRdb's protein for this DNA is that of a much larger clone and differs from the translation at residue 7, likely a read error; the protein shown is the DNA translation. This chain joins TRGV2 and TRGJ1 or TRGJ2. The J gene, absent from TCRdb, was called here by matching the DNA to germline. V gave up 0 bases and J gave up 4 bases; unmatched junction bases: 6. The CDR3 consists of 14 residues. From germline, CDR1 is EGSNGY and CDR2 YDSYNSKV. The DNA for the CDR3 is TGTGCCACCTGGGACGGGCTGTCGTATTATAAGAAACTCTTT. Residues: CATWDGLSYYKKLF.

The sample holds a few counts of this clone. The chain uses TRGV2 and TRGJ1 or TRGJ2. TCRdb supplies no J gene; here it was assigned by aligning the nucleotide sequence to germline. V shed 0 bases, J shed 7 bases, and the junction held 9 bases outside the gene matches. This CDR3 has 14 amino acids. Germline loops: CDR1 EGSNGY, CDR2 YDSYNSKV. The chain's CDR3 is CATWDGGQDYKKLF. CDR3 sequence (DNA): TGTGCCACCTGGGACGGGGGTCAGGACTATAAGAAACTCTTT.

The table lists this clone with a few counts. The chain recombines TRGV10 with TRGJ1 or TRGJ2. Here the J gene was assigned by germline matching of the DNA, as TCRdb has none. TRGV10 is classed as an ORF, of uncertain function. This CDR3 has 9 amino acids. J was trimmed by 11 bases and V by 11 bases; bases with no gene match: 7. The CDR3 DNA reads TGTGCTGCGGAGGCTGAGAAACTCTTT. Amino acid sequence: CAAEAEKLF.

The chain is built from TRGV3 and TRGJ1 or TRGJ2. TCRdb does not report a J gene; here it was assigned by matching the DNA to germline references. Germline loops: CDR1 VTNTFY, CDR2 YDVSTARD (reference sequence). The CDR3 has 15 amino acids. V lost 5 bases to trimming and J lost 1 base; unmatched junction nucleotides: 11. CDR3 bases: TGTGCCACCTGGGTACCAACTCTTAATTATTATAAGAAACTCTTT. It encodes CATWVPTLNYYKKLF.

This clone was recorded a few times. The CDR3 here is CATWDELSDWIKTF. DNA for the CDR3: TGTGCCACCTGGGACGAGCTTAGTGATTGGATCAAGACGTTT. This chain connects TRGV2 to TRGJP2. The J gene, not given by TCRdb, was assigned here from a germline match of the nucleotide sequence. The CDR3 has 14 amino acids. V lost 2 bases and J lost 4; bases outside the gene matches: 4. Germline-derived CDR1 and CDR2 are EGSNGY and YDSYNSKV.

There are a few counts of this clone. The chain employs TRGV11 and TRGJ1 or TRGJ2. Matching the DNA to germline supplied the J gene, which TCRdb does not give. TRGV11 is reported as an ORF; its role is uncertain. There are 12 residues in the CDR3. Germline trimming cut 5 bases from V and 12 bases from J; bases unmatched to any gene: 10. The chain's CDR3 is CACWINCGGKLF. The CDR3 region has the DNA TGTGCCTGCTGGATTAACTGTGGTGGGAAACTCTTT.

This clone has only a few counts. The chain joins TRGV10 to TRGJ1 or TRGJ2. TCRdb is silent on the J gene; assignment here came from matching the DNA to germline. TRGV10 is an open reading frame, and its role is uncertain. The length of the CDR3 is 13 residues. With V trimmed by 8 bases and J by 2 bases, 7 bases remained unmatched. The CDR3 bases are TGTGCTGCGTGGGATTCATATTATTATAAGAAACTCTTT. Translation gives CAAWDSYYYKKLF.